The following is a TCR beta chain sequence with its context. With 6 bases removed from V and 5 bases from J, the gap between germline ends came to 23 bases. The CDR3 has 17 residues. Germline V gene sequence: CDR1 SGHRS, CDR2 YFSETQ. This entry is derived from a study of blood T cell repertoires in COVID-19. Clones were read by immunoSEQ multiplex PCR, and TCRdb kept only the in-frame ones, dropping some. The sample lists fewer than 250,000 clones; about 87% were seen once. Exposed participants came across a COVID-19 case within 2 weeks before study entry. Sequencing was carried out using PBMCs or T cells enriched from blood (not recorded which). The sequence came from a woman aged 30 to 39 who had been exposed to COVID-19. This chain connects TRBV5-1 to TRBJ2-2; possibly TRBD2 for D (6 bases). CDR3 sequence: CASNPGGWEVGTGELFF. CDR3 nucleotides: TGCGCCAGCAACCCCGGAGGTTGGGAGGTCGGTACCGGGGAGCTGTTTTTT.